The 21 T cell receptor beta chains presented below share a single source sample, sequenced in a study of blood T cells in healthy people across ages. A second PCR of roughly 7 to 11 cycles used a sample-barcoded 5' primer and a J-beta primer mix. MiXCR was run by TCRdb on the 5' RACE reads, yielding one entry per CDR3 protein. The sample carries hundreds of thousands of distinct CDR3 sequences, around 45% recorded once. Sample: blood. Receptors originate from an older man in good health.

The chain has TRBV3-1 and TRBJ1-2; D is undetermined. The CDR3 loop spans 14 amino acids. V was trimmed by 0 bases and J by 8 bases, leaving 13 bases between them. Germline assignment: CDR1 LGHDT and CDR2 YNNKEL (reference sequence). This CDR3 reads CASSQDDVRSGYTF. The CDR3 DNA reads TGTGCCAGCAGCCAAGATGATGTGCGGAGCGGCTACACCTTC.

The chain uses TRBV27 and TRBJ2-2; tentatively, D is TRBD1 (6 bases). The CDR3 covers 14 residues. Trimming took off 6 bases at V and 1 base at J, with 9 bases between the two ends. Germline V gives CDR1 MNHEY, CDR2 SMNVEV (reference sequence). CDR3 nucleotide sequence: TGTGCCAGCAGACAGGGAAAGAACACCGGGGAGCTGTTTTTT. The encoded protein is CASRQGKNTGELFF.

V is TRBV29-1 and J is TRBJ1-5; possible D gene TRBD1, 5 bases. V lost 5 bases to trimming and J lost 3 bases, with 14 bases between them. The CDR3 has 14 residues. Germline V gene lookup returns CDR1 SQVTM and CDR2 ANQGSEA. CDR3 nucleotides: TGCAGCGTTCGGAGTGGGGGGTACAATCAGCCCCAGCATTTT. It encodes CSVRSGGYNQPQHF.

The genes are TRBV20-1 and TRBJ2-7; maybe TRBD1 (7 bases). V was trimmed by 6 bases and J by 3 bases, leaving 18 bases between them. CDR1 and CDR2 from the germline V gene are DFQATT and SNEGSKA (reference sequence). The CDR3 extends over 14 amino acids. CDR3 coding DNA: TGCAGTGCGCGAAGGTCTCAGGGGGGCTACGAGCAGTACTTC. This sequence encodes CSARRSQGGYEQYF.

Notes on this clonotype: The junction shows a germline mismatch at one end, possibly a read error. The chain employs TRBV28 and TRBJ2-1, with TRBD2 matching over 8 bases. Germline V CDR1 and CDR2: MDHEN, SYDVKM. The CDR3 has 16 residues. This CDR3 reads CASSGQLSGDDNERYF. The CDR3 DNA reads TGTGCCAGCAGTGGTCAACTTAGCGGGGACGACAATGAGCGGTACTTC.

The chain combines TRBV29-1 with TRBJ2-1, with TRBD2 matching 9 bases. The last part of the DNA fits TRBJ2-7 better; the J call may be wrong. This CDR3 is built from 14 residues. Per germline, CDR1 SQVTM and CDR2 ANQGSEA. CDR3 region: CSVDTSGLYNEQYF. The CDR3 nucleotides are TGCAGCGTTGATACTAGCGGGCTTTACAATGAGCAGTACTTC.

The rearrangement uses TRBV21-1 and TRBJ2-5; the DNA was not used to check the table's D call, TRBD2. TRBV21-1 is a listed pseudogene. The CDR3 is 16 amino acids. The CDR3 loop is CASSSSRGSSNNEQYF. CDR3 bases: TGTGCCAGCAGCAGTTCCCGCGGGAGTTCGAACAATGAGCAGTACTTC.

The V gene is TRBV15, the J gene TRBJ2-5; a weak D match, TRBD1 (5 bases). V dropped 0 bases and J dropped 1 base, with 9 bases sitting between them. Germline V gene sequence: CDR1 LNHNV, CDR2 YYDKDF (reference sequence). The CDR3 totals 15 residues. As DNA, the CDR3 is TGTGCCACCAGCAGAGATCAGGGAATCCAAGAGACCCAGTACTTC. This sequence encodes CATSRDQGIQETQYF.

This clonotype was detected only a few times. V usage is TRBV5-1 and J usage is TRBJ2-5, with 7 bases identical to TRBD1. The CDR3 is 14 residues long. After removal of 4 bases from V and 3 bases from J, the junction contained 6 bases not matched to a gene. Germline loops: CDR1 SGHRS, CDR2 YFSETQ. The CDR3 is CASSIDREKETQYF. DNA of the CDR3: TGCGCCAGCAGCATAGACAGGGAAAAAGAGACCCAGTACTTC. Complete variable domain (other parts from reference TRBV5-1 and TRBJ2-5): KAGVTQTPRYLIKTRGQQVTLSCSPISGHRSVSWYQQTPGQGLQFLFEYFSETQRNKGNFPGRFSGRQFSNSRSEMNVSTLELGDSALYLCASSIDREKETQYFGPGTRLLVL.

V is TRBV12-3 or TRBV12-4 and J is TRBJ2-1; no clear D. The CDR3 has 15 amino acids. The V end was cut by 1 base, the J end by 8 bases, with 15 bases between. The CDR3 sequence is CASSLVSQWRYEQFF. Written as DNA, the CDR3 is TGTGCCAGCAGTTTAGTTAGTCAATGGCGGTATGAGCAGTTCTTC.

The rearrangement joins TRBV18 to TRBJ1-1; D is unresolved. Looked up from germline, CDR1 is KGHSH and CDR2 is LQKENI. Trimming pared 2 bases from V and 6 bases from J, leaving 10 bases between. The CDR3 is 13 residues long. The CDR3 DNA reads TGTGCCAGCTCACCAGTGAGTGTCGCTGAAGCTTTCTTT. Its protein is CASSPVSVAEAFF.

The chain combines TRBV7-9 with TRBJ2-2; D is perhaps TRBD1 (6 bases). Per germline, CDR1 SEHNR and CDR2 FQNEAQ (reference sequence). The CDR3 has 15 amino acids. Trimming took 4 bases from V and 0 from J, leaving 9 bases between them. The CDR3 region is CASSYWTANTGELFF. The CDR3 bases are TGTGCCAGCAGCTACTGGACAGCGAACACCGGGGAGCTGTTTTTT.

This clonotype was picked up many times. The chain links TRBV25-1 to TRBJ2-7; D is perhaps TRBD1 (5 bases). Trimming left V 3 bases short and J 6 bases short, with 21 bases between. In germline, CDR1 is MGHDK, CDR2 SYGVNS. The CDR3 totals 16 residues. The CDR3 region has the DNA TGTGCCAGCAGTGACAGCTTACGCCAGGGTCTGGGCGAGCAGTACTTC. Translation: CASSDSLRQGLGEQYF.

This clonotype has only a few counts. A read error is possible here, since a much larger clone lies one base away. J is TRBJ1-2 and V is TRBV14; D remains unclear. The CDR3 is 15 residues long. V was pared by 0 bases and J by 5 bases, with 13 bases between. Germline V gene lookup returns CDR1 SGHDN and CDR2 FVKESK. The CDR3 loop reads CASSQDRQGRYGYTF. DNA of the CDR3: TGTGCCAGCAGCCAAGATCGGCAAGGGCGGTATGGCTACACCTTC.

The CDR3 protein is CASSHYRAGYTDTQYF. CDR3 in DNA: TGTGCCAGCAGCCACTACCGGGCGGGTTACACAGATACGCAGTATTTT. The chain employs TRBV7-2 and TRBJ2-3, with a weak D call TRBD2 (5 bases). From germline, CDR1 is SGHTA and CDR2 FQGNSA. The V and J ends lost 5 bases and 2 bases respectively, with 17 bases between them. This CDR3 comprises 16 residues.

This clonotype was seen at least ten times. This chain connects TRBV30 to TRBJ2-7, with 8 bases that match TRBD2. J was trimmed by 6 bases and V by 5 bases; bases with no gene match: 9. Germline CDR1 is GTSNPN and CDR2 is SVGIG (reference sequence). The CDR3 loop spans 13 amino acids. CDR3 in amino acids: CAWALREAAEQYF. CDR3 nucleotides: TGTGCCTGGGCCCTGCGGGAGGCCGCCGAGCAGTACTTC.

This clonotype was observed many times. The V and J genes are TRBV12-3 or TRBV12-4 and TRBJ2-3; D may be TRBD2 (5 bases). Trimming took off 6 bases at V and 0 bases at J, with 10 bases between the two ends. The CDR3 is 14 residues long. The CDR3 sequence: CASSHRTSTDTQYF. The DNA for the CDR3 is TGTGCCAGCAGCCACCGGACTAGCACAGATACGCAGTATTTT.

This clonotype occurred a few times. V is TRBV7-2 and J is TRBJ1-2, with D possibly matching TRBD1 (6 bases). Trimming pared 2 bases from V and 4 bases from J, leaving 14 bases between. The germline CDR1 and CDR2 sequences are SGHTA and FQGNSA. This CDR3 has 15 residues. CDR3 nucleotides: TGTGCCAGCAGCTTAAGGGACGGAGGGGGCTATGGCTACACCTTC. As protein: CASSLRDGGGYGYTF.

The V call is TRBV11-2, the J call TRBJ2-3, with 7 bases that match TRBD2. Germline-derived CDR1 and CDR2 are SGHAT and FQNNGV. V shed 1 base and J 4 bases; nucleotides not matched to a gene: 8. The CDR3 runs to 16 residues. The CDR3 spells CASSLGSGIGADTQYF. The CDR3 DNA sequence: TGTGCCAGCAGCTTAGGGAGCGGGATCGGGGCAGATACGCAGTATTTT.

At least ten counts were recorded for this clonotype. The chain is built from TRBV7-9 and TRBJ2-6; D is possibly TRBD2 (6 bases). The CDR3 totals 15 residues. Germline V gene sequence: CDR1 SEHNR, CDR2 FQNEAQ (reference sequence). V lost 5 bases to trimming and J lost 2 bases, with 10 bases between them. Here the CDR3 reads CASSPGTAGANVLTF. In nucleotides, the CDR3 is TGTGCCAGCAGCCCAGGGACTGCTGGGGCCAACGTCCTGACTTTC.

This chain connects TRBV12-3 or TRBV12-4 to TRBJ2-3, with D possibly matching TRBD1 (6 bases). V lost 7 bases, J lost 2 bases, and 19 bases lay in between. The CDR3 consists of 16 residues. The DNA for the CDR3 is TGTGCCAGCATTTCCGGGACAAGAGACGCCACAGATACGCAGTATTTT. Protein product: CASISGTRDATDTQYF.